The 17 T cell receptor beta chains reported below all come from one sample, sequenced in a study of beta chain features in type 1 diabetes (dated by TCRdb to the late 2010s). Library generation was performed with the immunoSEQ multiplex PCR assay. All of the isolated RNA was reverse transcribed with the High Capacity cDNA Reverse Transcription Kit, so expressed TCRB transcripts were sequenced. Entries here come from immuneACCESS through TCRdb and include only in-frame sequences with V and J called. Some clones fail to appear in such tables; in the studies checked, an unresolved V gene covers under half of the shortfall, and the cause of the remainder is unknown. In all, the sample holds 120,000 to 150,000 clones, and roughly 53% of those were seen once. Of the sample, roughly 0.4% falls within the top ten clones. The sequencing sample was made of Tregs from blood. The cell subset or site tag for this specimen amounts to: regulatory CD4+ T cells. Receptor source: a man younger than 35 in good health.

CDR3 amino acids: CAWSVLGGSNQPQHF. CDR3 DNA sequence: TGTGCCTGGAGTGTACTAGGAGGGAGCAATCAGCCCCAGCATTTT. The chain carries TRBV30 and TRBJ1-5; D is ambiguous. The CDR3 sequence is 15 residues long. Germline lookup yields CDR1 GTSNPN and CDR2 SVGIG (reference sequence). Trimming cost V 0 bases and J 1 base, with 10 bases left between them.

The chain combines TRBV19 with TRBJ2-3; 13 bases line up with TRBD2. CDR3 size: 15 residues. Trimming at V came to 4 bases and at J to 6 bases, leaving 4 bases not matched to a gene. Germline-derived CDR1 and CDR2 are LNHDA and SQIVND (reference sequence). The CDR3 sequence is CASSRTSGSTDTQYF. The CDR3 region has the DNA TGTGCCAGTAGTAGGACTAGCGGGAGTACGGATACGCAGTATTTT.

This clone appeared a few times. This chain links TRBV5-1 with TRBJ2-6; TRBD2 might be the D (5 bases). In germline, CDR1 is SGHRS, CDR2 YFSETQ. This CDR3 comprises 15 residues. Between the trimmed V and J ends, which lost 5 bases and 0 bases, there was a span of 9 bases. The CDR3 DNA sequence: TGCGCCAGCAGTGGACTCTTCTCTGGGGCCAACGTCCTGACTTTC. The encoded protein is CASSGLFSGANVLTF.

This clone was counted only a few times. Other DNA sequences in the same sample also yield this CDR3. CDR3 loop: CASSYGQGHEQYF. Written as DNA, the CDR3 is TGTGCCAGCAGTTACGGACAGGGCCACGAGCAGTACTTC. This sequence joins TRBV6-5 and TRBJ2-7; 8 nucleotides agree with TRBD1. Per germline, CDR1 MNHEY and CDR2 SVGAGI. CDR3 length equals 13 residues. Trimming at V came to 2 bases and at J to 5 bases, leaving 2 bases not matched to a gene.

The V and J genes are TRBV28 and TRBJ2-7; 9 positions match TRBD1. V dropped 6 bases and J dropped 1; count of bases not matched to a gene: 7. This CDR3 is 15 amino acids long. Germline V CDR1 and CDR2: MDHEN, SYDVKM. CDR3 nucleotides: TGTGCCAGCAGCCCACCCGGGACAGGGTCCTACGAGCAGTACTTC. As protein: CASSPPGTGSYEQYF.

This clone was observed a few times. V gene TRBV28 combines with J gene TRBJ2-5, with 14 bases lining up with TRBD2. Germline assignment: CDR1 MDHEN and CDR2 SYDVKM. The CDR3 loop spans 15 amino acids. Losses at the gene ends were 5 bases for V and 7 bases for J; bases not matched to a gene: 6. In nucleotides, the CDR3 is TGTGCCAGCAGTCGGGGACTAGCGGGGGTGTGGACCCAGTACTTC. It encodes CASSRGLAGVWTQYF.

This clone has a handful of counts. The CDR3 reads CASSLSGWETQYF. DNA of the CDR3: TGTGCCAGCAGCTTATCGGGGTGGGAGACCCAGTACTTC. The chain uses TRBV7-2 and TRBJ2-5; D perhaps matches TRBD2 (5 bases). The CDR3 extends over 13 amino acids. Trimming left V 2 bases short and J 5 bases short, with 9 bases between. In germline, CDR1 is SGHTA, CDR2 FQGNSA.

This clone has a count of ten or more. The rearrangement links TRBV29-1 to TRBJ2-1; 7 positions match TRBD2. The V and J ends lost 4 bases and 0 bases, in that order; junction bases with no gene match: 3. This CDR3 is built from 14 residues. Germline lookup yields CDR1 SQVTM and CDR2 ANQGSEA. Here the CDR3 reads CSVGGGSSYNEQFF. The CDR3 DNA follows: TGCAGCGTTGGGGGCGGGAGCTCCTACAATGAGCAGTTCTTC.

In its sample, this clone was seen a few times. The chain recombines TRBV7-2 with TRBJ2-5; 8 bases agree with TRBD2. Germline trimming cut 5 bases from V and 0 bases from J; bases unmatched to any gene: 2. CDR3 length: 14 amino acids. Germline CDR1 is SGHTA and CDR2 is FQGNSA. The CDR3, as DNA: TGTGCCAGCAGCCCTAGCGGGTACCAAGAGACCCAGTACTTC. Protein: CASSPSGYQETQYF.

J is TRBJ2-3 and V is TRBV27; D is perhaps TRBD2 (6 bases). Trimming cost V 6 bases and J 0 bases, with 10 bases left between them. The germline V gene has CDR1 MNHEY and CDR2 SMNVEV (reference sequence). The CDR3 is 14 residues long. CDR3 nucleotide sequence: TGTGCCAGCAGCCTACGGGGGAGCACAGATACGCAGTATTTT. Its protein product is CASSLRGSTDTQYF.

The V and J genes are TRBV19 and TRBJ1-5; perhaps TRBD1 as D (5 bases). Gene TRBJ2-3 matches the end of the DNA better, so the J call may be wrong. Germline V gives CDR1 LNHDA, CDR2 SQIVND (reference sequence). The CDR3 is made up of 15 amino acids. The CDR3: CASSIVWGSIQPQYF. CDR3 nucleotide sequence: TGTGCCAGTAGTATAGTTTGGGGCAGTATCCAGCCCCAGTATTTT.

The chain uses TRBV5-1 and TRBJ2-5; possible D gene TRBD1, 6 bases. This CDR3 region has 15 residues. The germline gives CDR1 SGHRS, CDR2 YFSETQ. Trimming took off 2 bases at V and 6 bases at J, with 17 bases between the two ends. As DNA, the CDR3 is TGCGCCAGCAGCTTTTCATCAGGGGATCTGAAGACCCAGTACTTC. Amino acids: CASSFSSGDLKTQYF.

The V and J genes are TRBV19 and TRBJ2-2; 7 bases fit TRBD2. Looked up from germline, CDR1 is LNHDA and CDR2 is SQIVND (reference sequence). Trimming removed 8 bases from V and 5 bases from J; junction bases left unmatched: 8. This CDR3 has 14 amino acids. The CDR3: CASGGEDWTGELFF. The CDR3 coding sequence is TGTGCCAGTGGGGGGGAGGATTGGACCGGGGAGCTGTTTTTT.

The chain is built from TRBV6-5 and TRBJ2-7; perhaps TRBD2 as D (6 bases). Germline assignment: CDR1 MNHEY and CDR2 SVGAGI. Trimming cost V 5 bases and J 4 bases, with 9 bases left between them. The CDR3 runs to 12 residues. CDR3 sequence (DNA): TGTGCCAGCAGTAACGGGGGATACGAGCAGTACTTC. It is translated as CASSNGGYEQYF.

This clone was found many times. The V gene is TRBV6-1, the J gene TRBJ2-1; 10 nucleotides match TRBD2. Germline V gene lookup returns CDR1 MNHNS and CDR2 SASEGT. With 1 base clipped from V and 6 bases from J, the junction kept 3 bases outside the gene matches. The CDR3 covers 15 residues. In nucleotides, the CDR3 is TGTGCCAGCAGTGAAGGGAGCGGGGGGGCCAATGAGCAGTTCTTC. Residues: CASSEGSGGANEQFF.

This clone has more than one count but fewer than ten. This rearrangement joins TRBV5-1 to TRBJ2-2, with TRBD2 matching 11 bases. V dropped 5 bases and J dropped 8; count of bases not matched to a gene: 5. CDR3 size: 14 residues. Germline V gene data show CDR1 as SGHRS and CDR2 as YFSETQ. CDR3 region: CASSRLAGQGELFF. CDR3 in DNA: TGCGCCAGCAGTCGACTAGCGGGACAAGGGGAGCTGTTTTTT.

This clone was seen a few times. The V gene is TRBV7-3, the J gene TRBJ2-3, with a possible D match to TRBD1 (6 bases). This CDR3 has 15 residues. CDR1 is SGHTA, CDR2 FQGTGA, per germline. The germline V and J ends were trimmed by 4 bases and 2 bases, with 13 bases remaining between them. This CDR3 reads CASSYSGQFTDTQYF. The CDR3 nucleotides are TGTGCCAGCAGCTACTCTGGACAGTTCACAGATACGCAGTATTTT.